These 17 T cell receptor beta chains originate from one sample sequenced in a study of regulatory T cells in long-lasting Graves disease. Time point of the sample: newly diagnosed GD, antithyroid drugs for less than 3 months. RNA extracted from PBMCs served as the sequencing template. Investigators prepared the TCR beta libraries by applying iRepertoire HTBI primers and Arm-PCR of CDR3 regions. TCRdb itself ran the multiplex PCR reads through MiXCR, one entry per CDR3 protein. The table has 400,000 to 500,000 distinct CDR3 sequences, 15% seen once. These data were also reused for a study on T cells in Graves' hyperthyroidism and ophthalmopathy.

Sequencing was performed on peripheral blood mononuclear cells (PBMCs), taken at new diagnosis, from a patient treated with antithyroid drugs. These receptors came from a woman aged 30 to 39 with Graves disease.

A word on this clonotype: This likely traces to a read error, being one base from a far larger clone. The chain recombines TRBV2 with TRBJ2-4; 11 bases agree with TRBD2. With V trimmed by 6 bases and J by 13 bases, 14 bases remained unmatched. This CDR3 has 15 residues. Germline CDR1 is SNHLY and CDR2 is FYNNEI. CDR3 sequence reads: CASRRGLAGNNEQYF. The CDR3 region has the DNA TGTGCCAGCAGACGCGGACTAGCGGGCAACAATGAGCAGTACTTC.

In nucleotides, the CDR3 is TGTGCCAGCTCACCACCGGTTATAACAGGGGGCCGAAGCACTGAAGCTTTCTTT. This encodes CASSPPVITGGRSTEAFF. V gene TRBV18 combines with J gene TRBJ1-1, with 9 bases aligning to TRBD1. CDR3 length: 18 residues. Trimming took 0 bases from V and 4 from J; bases not matched to a gene: 12. The germline CDR1 and CDR2 sequences are KGHSH and LQKENI.

This clonotype appeared many times. CDR3 nucleotide sequence: TGTGCCAGCAGCTTCACAAGCGGGAGCAGTAGTTTAGAGACCCAGTACTTC. Encoded protein: CASSFTSGSSSLETQYF. V usage is TRBV7-9 and J usage is TRBJ2-5, with TRBD2 matching 8 bases. Germline V gives CDR1 SEHNR, CDR2 FQNEAQ (reference sequence). V trimming: 3 bases; J trimming: 4 bases; junction bases outside the gene matches: 13. This CDR3 contains 17 residues.

Turning to this clonotype: This sequence may be a read error, since a much larger clone differs from it by one base. The chain has TRBV18 and TRBJ1-1, with a weak D call TRBD1 (6 bases). The CDR3 spans 13 residues. In germline, CDR1 is KGHSH, CDR2 LQKENI. The V end was cut by 2 bases, the J end by 10 bases, with 14 bases between. CDR3 sequence reads: CASSPLVGQGAFF. CDR3 DNA: TGTGCCAGCTCACCATTGGTGGGACAAGGAGCTTTCTTT.

A few counts support this clonotype. The chain carries TRBV7-3 and TRBJ2-1; D possibly corresponds to TRBD1 (7 bases). Germline assignment: CDR1 SGHTA and CDR2 FQGTGA. Trimming removed 2 bases at V and 4 bases at J, with 15 bases between. CDR3 length: 16 residues. CDR3 amino acids: CASSLSQGTLYNEQFF. DNA for the CDR3: TGTGCCAGCAGCTTATCACAGGGGACTCTATACAATGAGCAGTTCTTC.

The CDR3 DNA reads as TGTGCCAGTAGTATTGGCCGGTTAGGCTACGAGCAGTACTTC. Its protein is CASSIGRLGYEQYF. The rearrangement joins TRBV19 to TRBJ2-7; D is unresolved. Trimming pared 3 bases from V and 3 bases from J, leaving 12 bases between. The germline V gene has CDR1 LNHDA and CDR2 SQIVND (reference sequence). The CDR3 covers 14 residues.

This clonotype was seen a handful of times. This chain links TRBV4-1 with TRBJ2-1; 9 bases map to TRBD2. J was trimmed by 15 bases and V by 0 bases; bases with no gene match: 18. This CDR3 spans 17 amino acids. Germline V gene data show CDR1 as MGHRA and CDR2 as YSYEKL. Written as DNA, the CDR3 is TGCGCCAGCAGCCAAGATTATGCGGGAGGGCCCAGTAACCCCCGGTTCTTC. Its protein is CASSQDYAGGPSNPRFF.

This clonotype was observed at least ten times. The CDR3 loop reads CASSVGGRNEQYF. The CDR3 nucleotides are TGTGCCAGCAGCGTAGGAGGTCGGAACGAGCAGTACTTC. The rearrangement joins TRBV9 to TRBJ2-7; no clear D gene. CDR1 SGDLS and CDR2 YYNGEE come from the germline V gene. V was clipped by 0 bases and J by 5 bases, with 9 bases between them. The CDR3 has 13 residues.

There are many counts of this clonotype. The chain is built from TRBV28 and TRBJ2-7, with 8 bases that match TRBD1. The CDR3 has 16 residues. V gave up 4 bases and J gave up 7 bases; unmatched junction bases: 15. CDR1 is MDHEN, CDR2 SYDVKM, per germline. The CDR3 here is CASSSPGQGSSKEQYF. The DNA of the CDR3 is TGTGCCAGCAGTTCCCCCGGACAGGGAAGTTCGAAGGAGCAGTACTTC.

Many counts were recorded for this clonotype. The V call is TRBV29-1, the J call TRBJ2-5; 10 positions match TRBD1. Germline values: CDR1 SQVTM, CDR2 ANQGSEA. The trim removed 3 bases at V and 4 bases at J, leaving 5 bases unmatched. This CDR3 spans 14 amino acids. The CDR3 here is CSVDGQGVIETQYF. The DNA of the CDR3 is TGCAGCGTTGATGGACAGGGGGTCATAGAGACCCAGTACTTC.

In its sample, this clonotype was seen a few times. The rearrangement links TRBV19 to TRBJ2-3, with D maybe TRBD2 (6 bases). Trimming pared 7 bases from V and 1 base from J, leaving 12 bases between. Germline-derived CDR1 and CDR2 are LNHDA and SQIVND (reference sequence). The CDR3 has 14 amino acids. The chain's CDR3 is CASNAGTGTDTQYF. Written as DNA, the CDR3 is TGTGCCAGTAATGCCGGGACTGGCACAGATACGCAGTATTTT.

This clonotype was seen a few times. The rearrangement joins TRBV12-3 or TRBV12-4 to TRBJ2-3; TRBD2 might be the D (5 bases). V was pared by 10 bases and J by 5 bases, with 16 bases between. The CDR3 contains 13 residues. CDR3 in amino acids: CATSTTPLDTQYF. CDR3 nucleotides: TGTGCCACGTCGACTACCCCTTTAGATACGCAGTATTTT.

This clonotype was observed many times. The V and J genes are TRBV9 and TRBJ2-7, with 8 bases identical to TRBD2. This CDR3 comprises 16 residues. CDR1 and CDR2 (germline): SGDLS, YYNGEE. The V gene end was trimmed by 1 base and the J gene end by 1 base; junction bases not matched to a gene: 7. The DNA for the CDR3 is TGTGCCAGCAGCGTAAGCGGGAGTGGTATGTCCTACGAGCAGTACTTC. Translation gives CASSVSGSGMSYEQYF.

This clonotype was recorded only once. The gene calls are TRBV10-1 and TRBJ2-1; no definite D call. Trimming left V 0 bases short and J 7 bases short, with 7 bases between. The CDR3 is made up of 13 amino acids. Germline CDR1 reads WNHNN; CDR2 reads SYGVQD (reference sequence). In DNA, the CDR3 is TGCGCCAGCAGTGAGTCGACTTGGAATGAGCAGTTCTTC. Residues: CASSESTWNEQFF.

Regarding this clonotype: This may be a read error, as it is one base from a much larger clone. This chain links TRBV27 with TRBJ2-1; D could derive from TRBD1 or TRBD2 (6 bases each). CDR3 length equals 15 residues. V was cut by 5 bases and J by 4 bases, with 15 bases left in between. The germline gives CDR1 MNHEY, CDR2 SMNVEV (reference sequence). CDR3 amino acids: CASSPFEGGYNEQFF. CDR3 nucleotides: TGTGCCAGCAGTCCCTTCGAGGGGGGTTACAATGAGCAGTTCTTC.

The chain combines TRBV7-2 with TRBJ2-1; 10 bases align to TRBD2. Germline V gene lookup returns CDR1 SGHTA and CDR2 FQGNSA. V lost 5 bases and J lost 8; bases outside the gene matches: 6. The CDR3 consists of 14 residues. The CDR3, as DNA: TGTGCCAGCAGCAGAGCGGGAGGGCCCCATGAGCAGTTCTTC. It is translated as CASSRAGGPHEQFF.

This clonotype was seen ten or more times. V usage is TRBV10-3 and J usage is TRBJ2-2; D not resolved. The CDR3 is 16 amino acids. From germline, CDR1 is ENHRY and CDR2 SYGVKD. The V and J ends lost 1 base and 1 base respectively, with 10 bases between them. The CDR3 nucleotides are TGTGCCATCAGTGAGTACTGGAACGTGAACACCGGGGAGCTGTTTTTT. Protein product: CAISEYWNVNTGELFF.